A selection of T cell receptor beta chains follows, all from one sample in a study of OX40 agonist ivuxolimab in advanced cancers. Generated by immunoSEQ multiplex PCR, the TCRdb table keeps only in-frame clones and is missing some. The data contain tens of thousands of clones, roughly 88% of them seen just once; the ten biggest clones take up under 0.65%. Sequenced material: CD4+ or CD8+ T cells sorted from blood, taken in a trial of the OX40 agonist ivuxolimab. These receptor sequences come from an adult with an advanced solid tumor such as melanoma, head and neck, liver or kidney cancer. CDR3s include the opening cysteine and the closing phenylalanine or tryptophan. The order of the fields is clone size, J gene, D gene, V gene, CDR3 length, CDR3 protein, CDR3 DNA. D genes are given only for firm matches. Only part of the rows carry a size: once, few, many, or a class if the clone is expanded.

clone_size: .
j_call: TRBJ2-7
d_call: TRBD2
v_call: TRBV5-4
cdr3_length: 16
cdr3_aa: CASSASAGRAFSEQYF
cdr3_nt: TGTGCCAGCAGCGCGAGTGCGGGGAGGGCCTTCTCCGAGCAGTACTTC

clone_size: .
j_call: TRBJ2-1
d_call: TRBD2
v_call: TRBV6-1
cdr3_length: 13
cdr3_aa: CRNPERENNEQFF
cdr3_nt: TGTCGTAACCCCGAGCGGGAAAACAATGAGCAGTTCTTC

clone_size: .
j_call: TRBJ2-7
d_call: TRBD2
v_call: TRBV11-3
cdr3_length: 14
cdr3_aa: CASSFERGSYEQYF
cdr3_nt: TGTGCCAGCAGCTTCGAGCGGGGCTCCTACGAGCAGTACTTC

clone_size: .
j_call: TRBJ2-7
d_call: .
v_call: TRBV9
cdr3_length: 15
cdr3_aa: CASSVGPGVSYEQYF
cdr3_nt: TGTGCCAGCAGCGTAGGGCCCGGGGTCTCCTACGAGCAGTACTTC

clone_size: .
j_call: TRBJ2-7
d_call: .
v_call: TRBV2
cdr3_length: 14
cdr3_aa: CASSEAAGGDEQYF
cdr3_nt: TGTGCCAGCAGTGAAGCGGCAGGGGGGGACGAGCAGTACTTC

clone_size: .
j_call: TRBJ2-7
d_call: TRBD1
v_call: TRBV4-1
cdr3_length: 14
cdr3_aa: CASSQPGQGSEQYF
cdr3_nt: TGCGCCAGCAGCCAGCCGGGACAGGGGTCCGAGCAGTACTTC

clone_size: .
j_call: TRBJ1-3
d_call: .
v_call: TRBV5-1
cdr3_length: 14
cdr3_aa: CASSLDSSGNTIYF
cdr3_nt: TGCGCCAGCAGCTTGGACAGCTCTGGAAACACCATATATTTT

clone_size: few
j_call: TRBJ2-1
d_call: .
v_call: TRBV27
cdr3_length: 16
cdr3_aa: CASSFQLHRLPNEQFF
cdr3_nt: TGTGCCAGCAGTTTCCAGCTCCACCGGCTCCCCAATGAGCAGTTCTTC

clone_size: .
j_call: TRBJ2-7
d_call: TRBD1
v_call: TRBV2
cdr3_length: 13
cdr3_aa: CASGAGGAYEQYF
cdr3_nt: TGTGCCAGCGGGGCAGGGGGCGCCTACGAGCAGTACTTC

clone_size: .
j_call: TRBJ2-7
d_call: .
v_call: TRBV7-6
cdr3_length: 13
cdr3_aa: CASSLGLGYEQYF
cdr3_nt: TGTGCCAGCAGCTTAGGCCTAGGTTACGAGCAGTACTTC

clone_size: once
j_call: TRBJ2-2
d_call: TRBD2
v_call: TRBV5-1
cdr3_length: 17
cdr3_aa: CASSARELAGRAGELFF
cdr3_nt: TGCGCCAGCAGCGCGAGAGAACTAGCGGGACGTGCCGGGGAGCTGTTTTTT

clone_size: .
j_call: TRBJ2-5
d_call: .
v_call: TRBV19
cdr3_length: 14
cdr3_aa: CASSMLPGVETQYF
cdr3_nt: TGTGCCAGTAGTATGCTCCCAGGTGTGGAGACCCAGTACTTC

clone_size: .
j_call: TRBJ2-7
d_call: .
v_call: TRBV6-1
cdr3_length: 15
cdr3_aa: CASSAGAGRTYEQYF
cdr3_nt: TGTGCCAGCAGTGCAGGGGCAGGGAGGACCTACGAGCAGTACTTC

clone_size: .
j_call: TRBJ2-7
d_call: .
v_call: TRBV6-5
cdr3_length: 15
cdr3_aa: CASRPWTDASYEQYF
cdr3_nt: TGTGCCAGCAGACCCTGGACCGATGCGTCCTACGAGCAGTACTTC

clone_size: .
j_call: TRBJ2-2
d_call: .
v_call: TRBV29-1
cdr3_length: 15
cdr3_aa: CSGRDIVGGTGELFF
cdr3_nt: TGCAGCGGCCGGGACATCGTAGGGGGCACCGGGGAGCTGTTTTTT

clone_size: once
j_call: TRBJ2-1
d_call: .
v_call: TRBV7-9
cdr3_length: 17
cdr3_aa: CASSLARTGTIYNEQFF
cdr3_nt: TGTGCCAGCAGCTTAGCAAGGACAGGGACTATATACAATGAGCAGTTCTTC

clone_size: .
j_call: TRBJ2-1
d_call: TRBD2
v_call: TRBV5-8
cdr3_length: 20
cdr3_aa: CASRRWGGDGTQAGDHEQFF
cdr3_nt: TGTGCCAGCAGACGTTGGGGGGGAGACGGTACTCAGGCGGGAGACCATGAGCAGTTCTTC